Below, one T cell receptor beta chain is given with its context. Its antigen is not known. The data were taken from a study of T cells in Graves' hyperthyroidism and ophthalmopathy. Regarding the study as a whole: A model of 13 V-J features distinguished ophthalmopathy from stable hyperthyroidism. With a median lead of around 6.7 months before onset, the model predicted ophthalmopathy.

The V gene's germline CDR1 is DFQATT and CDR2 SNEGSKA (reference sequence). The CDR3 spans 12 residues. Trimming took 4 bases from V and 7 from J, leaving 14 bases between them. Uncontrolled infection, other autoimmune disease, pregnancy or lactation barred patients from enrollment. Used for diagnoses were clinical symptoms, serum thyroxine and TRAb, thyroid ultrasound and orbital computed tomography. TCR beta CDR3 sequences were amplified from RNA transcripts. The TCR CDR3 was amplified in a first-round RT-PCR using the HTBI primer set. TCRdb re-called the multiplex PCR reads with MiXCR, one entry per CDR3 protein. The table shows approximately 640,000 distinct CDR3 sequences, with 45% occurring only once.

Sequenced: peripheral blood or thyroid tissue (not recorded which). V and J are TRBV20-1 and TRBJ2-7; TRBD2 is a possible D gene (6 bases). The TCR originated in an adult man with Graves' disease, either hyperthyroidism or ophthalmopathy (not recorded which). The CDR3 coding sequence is TGCAGTGCTAACCCGGGGGTTGGGGAGCAGTACTTC. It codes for CSANPGVGEQYF.